This entry is about one TCR beta chain. Its cognate antigen is unknown. This entry belongs to a study of T cell responses to AZD1222 COVID-19 vaccine. Findings and limits, study-wide: Baseline seropositivity characterized only six AZD1222 recipients.

Here immunoSEQ multiplex PCR was the method, and the copy in TCRdb shows in-frame clones only, minus some. The sample holds about 82,000 clones, approximately 85% seen once. Trimming pared 2 bases from V and 7 bases from J, leaving 11 bases between. Germline V gives CDR1 SGHNT, CDR2 YENEEA. The CDR3 consists of 14 residues. V is TRBV11-3 and J is TRBJ1-4; D gene unclear. This material consisted of peripheral blood, taken 28 days after the second AZD1222 dose. The TCR sequence derives from an adult who received the AZD1222 COVID-19 vaccine. The CDR3 DNA follows: TGTGCCAGCAGCTTAAGTGGCCCGGGTGAAAAACTGTTTTTT. It encodes CASSLSGPGEKLFF.